This passage covers 32 T cell receptor beta chains from one sample sequenced in a study of CD8 T cells in ankylosing spondylitis. TCRdb reanalysed the 5' RACE reads using MiXCR and keeps one entry per CDR3 protein. The table records about 180,000 distinct CDR3 sequences, 9.5% to 10% of them present only once. The sequenced sample consisted of blood, either unsorted or a sorted T cell fraction (not recorded which). All receptors come from a female donor with ankylosing spondylitis or in good health (not recorded which).

This clonotype was counted at least ten times. The chain combines TRBV12-5 with TRBJ1-1; no clear D. The CDR3 runs 13 residues. The germline CDR1 and CDR2 sequences are LGHNT and FRNRAP. V shed 6 bases and J shed 3 bases, with 11 bases lying between them. The CDR3 spells CASGDRRDTEAFF. CDR3 DNA: TGTGCTAGTGGGGACCGTAGGGACACTGAAGCTTTCTTT.

This clonotype was seen only a few times. The chain uses TRBV27 and TRBJ2-2; 9 bases are a match to TRBD2. V was pared by 2 bases and J by 5 bases, with 9 bases of the junction left unmatched. This CDR3 has 17 residues. The germline gives CDR1 MNHEY, CDR2 SMNVEV (reference sequence). DNA of the CDR3: TGTGCCAGCAGTTTACTAGCGGGACTGGCCGTAACCGGGGAGCTGTTTTTT. Translating it yields CASSLLAGLAVTGELFF.

This clonotype has ten or more counts. This chain uses TRBV5-6 with TRBJ1-5; 10 bases agree with TRBD1. CDR3 size: 15 residues. The V and J ends lost 5 bases and 7 bases, in that order; junction bases with no gene match: 9. From germline, CDR1 is SGHDT and CDR2 YYEEEE. CDR3 protein: CASSPGTGAGQPQHF. The CDR3 DNA is TGTGCCAGCAGTCCCGGGACAGGGGCAGGGCAGCCCCAGCATTTT.

J is TRBJ2-1 and V is TRBV27; 11 bases are shared with TRBD2. V lost 8 bases, J lost 7 bases, and 4 bases stayed unmatched. Germline assignment: CDR1 MNHEY and CDR2 SMNVEV (reference sequence). The CDR3 runs 13 residues. CDR3 nucleotide sequence: TGTGCCAGCGGGCTAGCGGGAGGTAATGAGCAGTTCTTC. It codes for CASGLAGGNEQFF.

At least ten counts were recorded for this clonotype. The chain links TRBV14 to TRBJ2-7; D gene ambiguous. The germline CDR1 and CDR2 sequences are SGHDN and FVKESK. This CDR3 contains 13 residues. Trimming pared 5 bases from V and 4 bases from J, leaving 12 bases between. CDR3 sequence reads: CASSAVLAYEQYF. The CDR3 coding sequence is TGTGCCAGCAGCGCGGTTCTTGCATACGAGCAGTACTTC.

The chain links TRBV7-9 to TRBJ1-1; D uncertain. V was cut by 4 bases and J by 8 bases, with 14 bases left in between. The CDR3 has 13 residues. In germline, CDR1 is SEHNR, CDR2 FQNEAQ (reference sequence). In DNA form, the CDR3 reads TGTGCCAGCAGCTCCTCAGAGGGCCGGGAAGCTTTCTTT. Protein: CASSSSEGREAFF.

V gene TRBV7-6 combines with J gene TRBJ2-7, with 7 nucleotides matching TRBD2. This CDR3 spans 12 amino acids. Trimming cost V 4 bases and J 5 bases; bases outside gene matches: 2. The germline V gene encodes CDR1 SGHVS and CDR2 FNYEAQ. The CDR3 nucleotides read TGTGCCAGCAGCTCCGCGGGGGACGAGCAGTACTTC. Translating gives CASSSAGDEQYF.

In its sample, this clonotype was seen many times. The chain couples TRBV12-3 or TRBV12-4 to TRBJ2-3, with D maybe TRBD2 (6 bases). CDR3 length: 14 amino acids. Trimming shortened V by 2 bases and J by 5 bases, and 11 bases separated the two germline ends. DNA for the CDR3: TGTGCCAGCAGTTTATCGGGAGAACAAGATACGCAGTATTTT. This translates into CASSLSGEQDTQYF.

This clonotype was observed a few times. The J gene is TRBJ2-3, the V gene TRBV30; 10 bases agree with TRBD2. This CDR3 region has 18 residues. V lost 0 bases to trimming and J lost 1 base; unmatched junction nucleotides: 10. The germline V gene has CDR1 GTSNPN and CDR2 SVGIG (reference sequence). This CDR3 reads CAWSVGAGGPLGTDTQYF. CDR3 sequence (DNA): TGTGCCTGGAGTGTAGGAGCGGGAGGGCCCCTGGGCACAGATACGCAGTATTTT.

Notes on this clonotype: The junction departs from germline at one end; a sequencing error may be responsible. The chain employs TRBV12-3 or TRBV12-4 and TRBJ2-1; D possibly matches TRBD1 or TRBD2 (5 bases each). CDR3 length equals 12 residues. CDR3 nucleotide sequence: TGCGCCAGCAGCCCCCTCGGTCCACGGGGCTTCTTC. Amino acid sequence: CASSPLGPRGFF.

The chain carries TRBV6-1 and TRBJ2-7; 7 bases are shared with TRBD2. This CDR3 region has 15 residues. V shed 6 bases, J shed 4 bases, and the junction held 12 bases outside the gene matches. In germline, CDR1 is MNHNS, CDR2 SASEGT. DNA for the CDR3: TGTGCCAGCAGCGAGATGGCTAGCGGATTATACGAGCAGTACTTC. This sequence encodes CASSEMASGLYEQYF.

V gene TRBV30 combines with J gene TRBJ2-1, with D maybe TRBD2 (5 bases). Trimming left V 4 bases short and J 0 bases short, with 13 bases between. CDR3 length: 15 residues. Germline-derived CDR1 and CDR2 are GTSNPN and SVGIG (reference sequence). This CDR3 reads CAWMVDSSSYNEQFF. Written as DNA, the CDR3 is TGTGCCTGGATGGTGGACTCGAGCTCCTACAATGAGCAGTTCTTC.

There are a few counts of this clonotype. The chain joins TRBV28 to TRBJ2-5; TRBD1 agrees at 7 bases. This CDR3 spans 14 amino acids. V dropped 7 bases and J dropped 7; count of bases not matched to a gene: 12. Germline loops: CDR1 MDHEN, CDR2 SYDVKM. As DNA, the CDR3 is TGTGCCAGCAAGCCTCCGGGACAGAGTTTGACCCAGTACTTC. Translation gives CASKPPGQSLTQYF.

This clonotype was counted only a few times. The J gene is TRBJ2-7, the V gene TRBV4-3, with D perhaps TRBD2 (6 bases). The germline gives CDR1 LGHNA, CDR2 YSLEER. V lost 4 bases to trimming and J lost 1 base, with 17 bases between them. The CDR3 length is 16 residues. CDR3 loop: CASSRGGPGTSYEQYF. The CDR3 DNA reads TGCGCCAGCAGCCGAGGTGGGCCCGGGACTTCCTACGAGCAGTACTTC.

Many counts were recorded for this clonotype. The V gene is TRBV27, the J gene TRBJ2-1; 7 nucleotides line up with TRBD2. Germline CDR1 is MNHEY and CDR2 is SMNVEV (reference sequence). The CDR3 has 15 residues. V was pared by 1 base and J by 5 bases, with 5 bases of the junction left unmatched. DNA for the CDR3: TGTGCCAGCAGTTTATGGGGAGGGGATAACAATGAGCAGTTCTTC. It encodes CASSLWGGDNNEQFF.

V gene TRBV12-3 or TRBV12-4 combines with J gene TRBJ1-6; 7 positions match TRBD1. The CDR3 runs to 15 residues. V was pared by 3 bases and J by 10 bases, with 9 bases of the junction left unmatched. In DNA form, the CDR3 reads TGTGCCAGCAGTTTGGGGAGGGGACAGACGTCACCCCTCCACTTT. This translates into CASSLGRGQTSPLHF.

The chain links TRBV18 to TRBJ2-5; weak D call: TRBD1 (5 bases). Germline loops: CDR1 KGHSH, CDR2 LQKENI. The CDR3 has 15 residues. Trimming shortened V by 3 bases and J by 5 bases, and 16 bases separated the two germline ends. This chain's CDR3 is CASSPVGPGPETQYF. The CDR3 DNA sequence: TGTGCCAGCTCACCGGTGGGGCCGGGTCCCGAGACCCAGTACTTC.

The chain is built from TRBV24-1 and TRBJ2-1, with 8 bases that match TRBD1. Germline V lookup: CDR1 KGHDR, CDR2 SFDVKD. The CDR3 has 14 amino acids. V lost 4 bases and J lost 5; bases outside the gene matches: 3. Written as DNA, the CDR3 is TGTGCCACCAGTGACTGGACAGGGAACAATGAGCAGTTCTTC. This sequence encodes CATSDWTGNNEQFF.

V is TRBV12-3 or TRBV12-4 and J is TRBJ2-7; tentatively, D is TRBD2 (5 bases). Trimming shortened V by 7 bases and J by 6 bases, and 16 bases separated the two germline ends. CDR3 size: 13 residues. Here the CDR3 reads CASTVSGGGEQYF. The CDR3 DNA is TGTGCCAGCACCGTATCTGGAGGAGGCGAGCAGTACTTC.

This clonotype came up many times. The rearrangement links TRBV5-1 to TRBJ1-2, with D hard to call. The germline gives CDR1 SGHRS, CDR2 YFSETQ. This CDR3 spans 11 amino acids. Between the trimmed V and J ends, which lost 4 bases and 7 bases, there was a span of 8 bases. CDR3 nucleotide sequence: TGCGCCAGCAGCGAGGGAATTGGCTACACCTTC. Its translation is CASSEGIGYTF. The full variable domain, completed using reference TRBV5-1 and TRBJ1-2, is KAGVTQTPRYLIKTRGQQVTLSCSPISGHRSVSWYQQTPGQGLQFLFEYFSETQRNKGNFPGRFSGRQFSNSRSEMNVSTLELGDSALYLCASSEGIGYTFGSGTRLTVV.

The chain combines TRBV5-1 with TRBJ2-7; no definite D call. CDR3 length: 13 amino acids. With 3 bases removed from V and 2 bases from J, the gap between germline ends came to 9 bases. CDR1 is SGHRS, CDR2 YFSETQ, per germline. CDR3 protein: CASSSNPPYEQYF. The CDR3 DNA sequence: TGCGCCAGCAGCTCCAACCCCCCCTACGAGCAGTACTTC.

The J gene is TRBJ2-7, the V gene TRBV6-1; 11 positions match TRBD2. The CDR3 is made up of 15 amino acids. V shed 10 bases and J 4 bases; nucleotides not matched to a gene: 12. The germline V gene encodes CDR1 MNHNS and CDR2 SASEGT. DNA of the CDR3: TGTGCCACCTTTGAGACTAGCGGGGAGGGATACGAGCAGTACTTC. Its translation is CATFETSGEGYEQYF.

A few counts support this clonotype. V and J are TRBV24-1 and TRBJ2-1; D is possibly TRBD2 (5 bases). Trimming stripped 1 base from V and 8 bases from J, with 8 bases between. The CDR3 extends over 13 amino acids. CDR1 is KGHDR, CDR2 SFDVKD, per germline. In DNA form, the CDR3 reads TGTGCCACCAGTGATTTTGGTAGCGATGAGCAGTTCTTC. Translation gives CATSDFGSDEQFF.

The sample holds a few counts of this clonotype. The chain carries TRBV2 and TRBJ1-3; 7 nucleotides line up with TRBD1. The CDR3 is 14 residues long. V lost 6 bases and J lost 4; bases outside the gene matches: 6. CDR1 SNHLY and CDR2 FYNNEI come from the germline V gene. Here the CDR3 reads CASRETGSGNTIYF. For the CDR3, the DNA is TGTGCCAGCAGAGAGACAGGGTCCGGAAACACCATATATTTT.

This clonotype has more than one count but fewer than ten. The chain combines TRBV29-1 with TRBJ2-7; 8 nucleotides align to TRBD2. The length of the CDR3 is 14 residues. V gave up 6 bases and J gave up 4 bases; unmatched junction bases: 11. CDR1 SQVTM and CDR2 ANQGSEA come from the germline V gene. The CDR3 here is CSVEIAGLVYEQYF. The CDR3 nucleotides read TGCAGCGTCGAAATAGCGGGACTGGTGTACGAGCAGTACTTC.

In this sample, this clonotype turned up many times. The V gene is TRBV7-9, the J gene TRBJ2-7; D unresolved. The ends were cut back, 5 bases at V and 5 bases at J, with 13 bases in the middle. There are 13 residues in the CDR3. CDR1 and CDR2 from the germline V gene are SEHNR and FQNEAQ (reference sequence). Here the CDR3 DNA reads TGTGCCAGCAGCGCCTTCTCCACGAACGAGCAGTACTTC. Protein product: CASSAFSTNEQYF.

This clonotype showed up many times. The chain is built from TRBV5-1 and TRBJ2-1, with 11 bases lining up with TRBD2. Germline V gene sequence: CDR1 SGHRS, CDR2 YFSETQ. The CDR3 totals 15 residues. V was pared by 1 base and J by 10 bases, with 7 bases of the junction left unmatched. CDR3 amino acids: CASSLKLAGEGEQFF. The CDR3 DNA sequence: TGCGCCAGCAGCTTGAAACTAGCGGGAGAAGGGGAGCAGTTCTTC.

This clonotype was detected ten times or more. The chain links TRBV4-3 to TRBJ2-7; 10 nucleotides line up with TRBD1. CDR1 LGHNA and CDR2 YSLEER come from the germline V gene. Trimming removed 4 bases from V and 6 bases from J; junction bases left unmatched: 6. CDR3 length: 14 residues. The CDR3 protein is CASSRGTGDSEQYF. The CDR3 coding sequence is TGCGCCAGCAGCCGCGGGACAGGGGATAGCGAGCAGTACTTC.

In its sample, this clonotype was seen a few times. The V gene is TRBV21-1, the J gene TRBJ2-5; the table's D gene call, TRBD2, was not cross checked with the DNA. TRBV21-1 is marked as a pseudogene. CDR3 length: 19 amino acids. The CDR3 DNA reads TGTGCCAGCAGCAAAGCGGGACTAGCGGGAGGCCAGGATCCTGAGACCCAGTACTTC. As protein: CASSKAGLAGGQDPETQYF.

V usage is TRBV19 and J usage is TRBJ2-1; no definite D call. Germline CDR1 is LNHDA and CDR2 is SQIVND (reference sequence). V was clipped by 6 bases and J by 2 bases, with 14 bases between them. The CDR3 contains 15 residues. CDR3 region: CASRGVNTPYNEQFF. The CDR3 DNA sequence: TGTGCCAGTAGAGGTGTGAATACCCCCTACAATGAGCAGTTCTTC.

This clonotype came up a few times. The chain carries TRBV6-5 and TRBJ2-7, with no clear D. This CDR3 has 15 amino acids. V lost 0 bases and J lost 2, with 11 bases in between. The germline V gene has CDR1 MNHEY and CDR2 SVGAGI. This chain's CDR3 is CASSYSAHAAYEQYF. For the CDR3, the DNA is TGTGCCAGCAGTTACTCGGCCCACGCCGCCTACGAGCAGTACTTC.

The rearrangement links TRBV5-6 to TRBJ2-1; no clear D gene. Germline V gives CDR1 SGHDT, CDR2 YYEEEE. V was trimmed by 1 base and J by 8 bases, leaving 4 bases between them. This CDR3 has 11 residues. The CDR3 DNA is TGTGCCAGCAGCTTGATGGATGAGCAGTTCTTC. Its protein is CASSLMDEQFF. The whole variable domain, filled in from reference TRBV5-6 and TRBJ2-1, reads DAGVTQSPTHLIKTRGQQVTLRCSPKSGHDTVSWYQQALGQGPQFIFQYYEEEERQRGNFPDRFSGHQFPNYSSELNVNALLLGDSALYLCASSLMDEQFFGPGTRLTVL.